The clone carrying this T cell receptor (beta chain) was observed a single time. Its matching antigen is unknown. For TCR beta libraries, roughly 1.9 micrograms of genomic DNA were obtained from cryopreserved PBMCs. This sample was taken from a study of cytotoxic CD8 clonotypes in ibrutinib-treated CLL. This CDR3 spans 13 amino acids. Trimming took 5 bases from V and 7 from J, leaving 15 bases between them. Germline V gene data show CDR1 as MNHNY and CDR2 as SVGAGI (reference sequence). Study-wide findings and caveats: Under treatment, the uncommon public clonotypes either contracted or remained stable.

Produced via immunoSEQ multiplex PCR; TCRdb's table is partial and in-frame only. The sample has some 85,000 clones; 75% to 80% are singletons. This clonotype originated in a human donor with chronic lymphocytic leukemia. The V call is TRBV6-6, the J call TRBJ2-7; D is possibly TRBD2 (5 bases). Material: PBMCs, obtained after 24 months of ibrutinib treatment. CDR3 DNA sequence: TGTGCCAGCAGTCGGGAAGGAGGTCGGGAGCAGTACTTC. This translates into CASSREGGREQYF.